This T cell receptor (beta chain) comes out of a study of blood T cell repertoires in COVID-19. This CDR3 region has 15 residues. The V end was cut by 5 bases, the J end by 7 bases, with 18 bases between. Germline V gene lookup returns CDR1 KGHSH and CDR2 LQKENI. Clones were sequenced by immunoSEQ multiplex PCR, and TCRdb holds only the in-frame ones, with some missing. The sample has tens of thousands of clones, more than 75% seen once; the top ten hold 5.5% to 7.5%. Sequencing input: peripheral blood. V gene TRBV18 combines with J gene TRBJ2-1; no firm D call. The TCR comes from a woman aged 55 to 70 with acute or convalescent COVID-19. The CDR3 region has the DNA TGTGCCAGCTCAAACCTCGGTGTGGTGAGGAATGAGCAGTTCTTC. It is translated as CASSNLGVVRNEQFF.